This T cell receptor beta chain is drawn from a study of blood T cell repertoires in COVID-19. In assigning cohorts, the study relied on participant-reported clinical history. TCRdb's copy holds only in-frame clones and misses some; the assay was immunoSEQ multiplex PCR. The sample consists of about 200,000 clones, about 80% of them appearing once. This CDR3 has 15 residues. The V and J ends lost 5 bases and 2 bases respectively, with 13 bases between them. Per the germline V gene, CDR1 is SGHTA and CDR2 is FQGNSA. Sequenced sample: PBMCs or T cells enriched from blood (not recorded which). V usage is TRBV7-2 and J usage is TRBJ1-5; maybe TRBD1 (6 bases). The clonotype originates from a man in his forties who had recovered from COVID-19. The CDR3 DNA reads TGTGCCAGCAGCCAAGGGGGAATCGGCAATCAGCCCCAGCATTTT. Translation: CASSQGGIGNQPQHF. Complete variable domain (other parts from reference TRBV7-2 and TRBJ1-5): GAGVSQSPSNKVTEKGKDVELRCDPISGHTALYWYRQSLGQGLEFLIYFQGNSAPDKSGLPSDRFSAERTGGSVSTLTIQRTQQEDSAVYLCASSQGGIGNQPQHFGDGTRLSIL.